One sample yielded the 24 T cell receptor beta chains listed below, sequenced in a study of cytomegalovirus exposure and HLA in healthy donors. The primer mix had 60 Vbeta and 13 Jbeta primers. Repertoires were generated with immunoSEQ multiplex PCR, while TCRdb's copy carries only in-frame clones and drops some. The repertoire holds under 70,000 clones, with roughly 65% as singletons. Sequenced: PBMCs. The origin of the receptors is a woman aged 25 to 39 in good health and CMV-seronegative.

This rearrangement joins TRBV2 to TRBJ1-2; D gene ambiguous. This CDR3 has 12 amino acids. The V end lost 2 bases, the J end lost 7 bases, and 8 bases lay between the germline ends. Germline CDR1 reads SNHLY; CDR2 reads FYNNEI. CDR3 nucleotide sequence: TGTGCCAGCAGTGAACTACCTTTTGGCTACACCTTC. Translated, it gives CASSELPFGYTF.

This chain joins TRBV11-2 and TRBJ1-1, with 8 bases identical to TRBD1. The length of the CDR3 is 13 residues. Trimming removed 7 bases from V and 3 bases from J; junction bases left unmatched: 4. Germline V lookup: CDR1 SGHAT, CDR2 FQNNGV. CDR3 protein: CASMLTGDTEAFF. The CDR3, as DNA: TGTGCCAGCATGTTGACAGGGGACACTGAAGCTTTCTTT.

This clone was recorded only once. The genes are TRBV19 and TRBJ1-1; D may be TRBD1 (5 bases). The V end lost 3 bases, the J end lost 5 bases, and 10 bases lay between the germline ends. The CDR3 consists of 13 residues. CDR1 is LNHDA, CDR2 SQIVND, per germline (reference sequence). DNA for the CDR3: TGTGCCAGTAGTATTACGGGGGGAACTGAAGCTTTCTTT. Amino acid sequence: CASSITGGTEAFF.

The rearrangement uses TRBV5-1 and TRBJ2-5; 12 bases match TRBD2. The V gene's germline CDR1 is SGHRS and CDR2 YFSETQ. CDR3 length: 16 amino acids. The junction had 5 bases not matched to a gene; V was cut back by 4 bases and J by 1 base. DNA of the CDR3: TGCGCCAGCAGCCCCTCGACTAGCGGGAGCCAAGAGACCCAGTACTTC. It translates to CASSPSTSGSQETQYF.

As for this clone: Other DNA sequences from this sample encode an identical CDR3 as well. The chain couples TRBV6-5 to TRBJ2-3, with D maybe TRBD1 (5 bases). The CDR3 consists of 14 residues. V dropped 6 bases and J dropped 0 bases, with 10 bases sitting between them. CDR1 is MNHEY and CDR2 is SVGAGI in the germline V gene. In DNA form, the CDR3 reads TGTGCCAGCAGCCAAGGACAAAGCACAGATACGCAGTATTTT. This gives the protein CASSQGQSTDTQYF.

About this clone itself: Different DNA sequences within this sample yield the same CDR3. The rearrangement uses TRBV19 and TRBJ1-4, with D possibly being TRBD1 (6 bases). Germline loops: CDR1 LNHDA, CDR2 SQIVND (reference sequence). This CDR3 contains 14 residues. Trimming took off 4 bases at V and 5 bases at J, with 11 bases between the two ends. The DNA for the CDR3 is TGTGCCAGTAGTACCCCAGGGGCGAATGAAAAACTGTTTTTT. This codes for CASSTPGANEKLFF.

V and J are TRBV5-1 and TRBJ2-2; 8 bases line up with TRBD2. Germline V gene sequence: CDR1 SGHRS, CDR2 YFSETQ. This CDR3 region has 17 residues. Trimming cost V 4 bases and J 2 bases; bases outside gene matches: 10. DNA of the CDR3: TGCGCCAGCAGCCTCCCCGGGGGGGACTTCAACACCGGGGAGCTGTTTTTT. Amino acids: CASSLPGGDFNTGELFF. The full variable domain, rest sourced from reference TRBV5-1 and TRBJ2-2, is KAGVTQTPRYLIKTRGQQVTLSCSPISGHRSVSWYQQTPGQGLQFLFEYFSETQRNKGNFPGRFSGRQFSNSRSEMNVSTLELGDSALYLCASSLPGGDFNTGELFFGEGSRLTVL.

The chain is built from TRBV4-1 and TRBJ1-3; tentatively, D is TRBD1 (6 bases). The CDR3 runs 17 residues. Germline V CDR1 and CDR2: MGHRA, YSYEKL. Trimming cost V 5 bases and J 0 bases, with 17 bases left between them. CDR3 sequence (DNA): TGCGCCAGCAGCGAACAATGGGTAGGGGGCTCTGGAAACACCATATATTTT. It translates to CASSEQWVGGSGNTIYF.

The V and J genes are TRBV6-6 and TRBJ1-2; TRBD1 matches at 7 bases. CDR1 is MNHNY, CDR2 SVGAGI, per germline (reference sequence). CDR3 length: 13 residues. Trimming cost V 7 bases and J 7 bases; bases outside gene matches: 9. For the CDR3, the DNA is TGTGCCAGCACCGCGACAGGGAAGTTTGGCTACACCTTC. It is translated as CASTATGKFGYTF.

The genes are TRBV6-1 and TRBJ1-5, with D unresolved. This CDR3 spans 12 amino acids. Germline CDR1 MNHNS, CDR2 SASEGT. With 8 bases removed from V and 3 bases from J, the gap between germline ends came to 8 bases. CDR3 loop: CASREFNQPQHF. Written as DNA, the CDR3 is TGTGCCAGCCGGGAGTTCAATCAGCCCCAGCATTTT.

V gene TRBV18 combines with J gene TRBJ1-1; 8 bases line up with TRBD1. This CDR3 is built from 14 residues. Trimming removed 6 bases from V and 3 bases from J; junction bases left unmatched: 6. Germline V CDR1 and CDR2: KGHSH, LQKENI. The CDR3 reads CASSSGQGYTEAFF. The CDR3 nucleotides are TGTGCCAGCTCGTCCGGACAGGGATACACTGAAGCTTTCTTT.

CDR3 residues: CASSSGVTEAFF. The CDR3 DNA follows: TGTGCCAGCAGTTCAGGGGTCACTGAAGCTTTCTTT. The chain carries TRBV7-9 and TRBJ1-1, with D tentatively TRBD1 (6 bases). CDR3 length equals 12 residues. Germline V CDR1 and CDR2: SEHNR, FQNEAQ (reference sequence). Deletions cut 6 bases from V and 4 bases from J, with 9 bases between.

The CDR3 DNA reads as TGTGCCAGTAGTATGGGGGCTACTAATAGCAATCAGCCCCAGCATTTT. The encoded protein is CASSMGATNSNQPQHF. The chain uses TRBV19 and TRBJ1-5, with a possible D match to TRBD1 (6 bases). The CDR3 extends over 16 amino acids. V lost 3 bases and J 0 bases, leaving 12 bases between the germline ends. Germline V lookup: CDR1 LNHDA, CDR2 SQIVND (reference sequence).

This chain connects TRBV5-1 to TRBJ2-5; the D gene is possibly TRBD1 (5 bases). CDR3 size: 16 residues. Germline lookup yields CDR1 SGHRS and CDR2 YFSETQ. Deletions cut 0 bases from V and 1 base from J, with 13 bases between. The DNA for the CDR3 is TGCGCCAGCAGCTTGGGGGGCTCCTCCTCCCAAGAGACCCAGTACTTC. Amino acid sequence: CASSLGGSSSQETQYF.

The chain uses TRBV7-2 and TRBJ1-1; 8 positions agree with TRBD1. Germline CDR1 and CDR2: SGHTA and FQGNSA. This CDR3 contains 14 residues. J gave up 3 bases and V 5 bases, and 5 bases lay outside the gene matches. CDR3 coding DNA: TGTGCCAGCAGCCCTCAGGGGGCCGACACTGAAGCTTTCTTT. Amino acids: CASSPQGADTEAFF.

In the case of this clone: This same CDR3 is encoded by further DNA sequences in the sample. The chain combines TRBV6-1 with TRBJ2-4; TRBD1 aligns across 8 bases. The CDR3 totals 15 residues. Trimming cost V 6 bases and J 1 base; bases outside gene matches: 5. Germline CDR1 is MNHNS and CDR2 is SASEGT. CDR3 residues: CASSRGRMAKNIQYF. CDR3 sequence (DNA): TGTGCCAGCAGCAGGGGGCGTATGGCCAAAAACATTCAGTACTTC.

This clone has only a few counts. The V call is TRBV5-8, the J call TRBJ2-7, with D possibly TRBD2 on 5 matching bases. Trimming cost V 5 bases and J 0 bases, with 15 bases left between them. The CDR3 spans 15 residues. CDR1 and CDR2 (germline): SGHTS, YDEGEE. CDR3 residues: CASRDYTAYSYEQYF. Here the CDR3 DNA reads TGTGCCAGCAGAGACTACACTGCTTACTCCTACGAGCAGTACTTC.

This rearrangement joins TRBV28 to TRBJ2-3; 8 bases are a match to TRBD2. Trimming took 6 bases from V and 3 from J; bases not matched to a gene: 5. The CDR3 is 14 amino acids. Per the germline V gene, CDR1 is MDHEN and CDR2 is SYDVKM. The CDR3 protein is CASRTGTSTDTQYF. CDR3 DNA sequence: TGTGCCAGCAGGACCGGGACTAGTACAGATACGCAGTATTTT.

The chain combines TRBV7-3 with TRBJ2-1, with TRBD1 as a possible D gene (6 bases). V gave up 5 bases and J gave up 1 base, with 12 bases separating them. The V gene's germline CDR1 is SGHTA and CDR2 FQGTGA. CDR3 length: 15 residues. The CDR3 DNA reads TGTGCCAGCAGCGACCGGACAGTTTCCTACAATGAGCAGTTCTTC. Translation: CASSDRTVSYNEQFF.

This chain uses TRBV30 with TRBJ2-5; 12 nucleotides agree with TRBD2. CDR3 length: 14 residues. CDR1 is GTSNPN and CDR2 is SVGIG in the germline V gene (reference sequence). The V gene end was trimmed by 5 bases and the J gene end by 5 bases; junction bases not matched to a gene: 6. The CDR3 is CAWSSGGARETQYF. CDR3 DNA: TGTGCCTGGTCTAGCGGGGGGGCAAGGGAGACCCAGTACTTC.

The chain has TRBV19 and TRBJ2-7; D is unresolved. The CDR3 contains 16 residues. V was clipped by 1 base and J by 3 bases, with 16 bases between them. Germline V lookup: CDR1 LNHDA, CDR2 SQIVND (reference sequence). The CDR3 DNA follows: TGTGCCAGTAGTATAGCTGCCGGCAGGCGCCTCTACGAGCAGTACTTC. This codes for CASSIAAGRRLYEQYF.

This clone appeared a few times. The chain joins TRBV5-1 to TRBJ2-3; 8 bases align to TRBD2. The CDR3 covers 16 residues. The trim removed 0 bases at V and 1 base at J, leaving 4 bases unmatched. Germline CDR1 and CDR2: SGHRS and YFSETQ. The CDR3 loop is CASSLDRRGGTDTQYF. CDR3 nucleotides: TGCGCCAGCAGCTTGGATAGGCGGGGGGGCACAGATACGCAGTATTTT.

The sample holds a few counts of this clone. V gene TRBV30 combines with J gene TRBJ2-7, with TRBD2 matching 7 bases. Per germline, CDR1 GTSNPN and CDR2 SVGIG (reference sequence). This CDR3 has 15 amino acids. After removal of 3 bases from V and 0 bases from J, the junction contained 8 bases not matched to a gene. The CDR3 DNA reads as TGTGCCTGGAGAAGAGGCGGGGGTTACTCCTACGAGCAGTACTTC. This codes for CAWRRGGGYSYEQYF.

The J gene is TRBJ2-2, the V gene TRBV7-3; 8 positions match TRBD1. CDR1 is SGHTA, CDR2 FQGTGA, per germline. V lost 5 bases and J lost 5; bases outside the gene matches: 4. The CDR3 consists of 14 residues. CDR3 DNA: TGTGCCAGCAGCCCCACAGGGGGTACCGGGGAGCTGTTTTTT. This gives the protein CASSPTGGTGELFF.